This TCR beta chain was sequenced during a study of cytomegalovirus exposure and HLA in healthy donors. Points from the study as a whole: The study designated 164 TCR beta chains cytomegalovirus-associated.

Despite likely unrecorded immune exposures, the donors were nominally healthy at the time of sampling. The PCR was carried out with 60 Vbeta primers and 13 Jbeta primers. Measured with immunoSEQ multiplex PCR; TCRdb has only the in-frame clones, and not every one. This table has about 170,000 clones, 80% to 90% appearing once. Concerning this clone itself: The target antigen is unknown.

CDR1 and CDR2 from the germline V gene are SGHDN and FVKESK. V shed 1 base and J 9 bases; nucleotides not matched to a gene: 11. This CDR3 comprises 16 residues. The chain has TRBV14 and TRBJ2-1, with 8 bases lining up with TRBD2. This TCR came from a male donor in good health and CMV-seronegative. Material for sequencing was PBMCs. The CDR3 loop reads CASSQGLGSGALEQFF. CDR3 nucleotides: TGTGCCAGCAGCCAAGGGTTAGGTAGCGGGGCTCTTGAGCAGTTCTTC.